A single sample is the source of the 15 T cell receptor beta chains below, sequenced in a study of cytomegalovirus exposure and HLA in healthy donors. The method was immunoSEQ multiplex PCR; TCRdb's version includes in-frame clones alone and lacks a portion of them. Found here are about 55,000 clones, around 90% of them singletons; the top ten hold 3% to 3.5%. The sequencing input was PBMCs. The receptor set was obtained from a man aged 18 to 30 in good health and CMV-seronegative.

This sequence joins TRBV9 and TRBJ2-3, with D unresolved. The CDR3 runs to 14 residues. Per germline, CDR1 SGDLS and CDR2 YYNGEE. Trimming took 2 bases from V and 5 from J, leaving 12 bases between them. CDR3 in amino acids: CASSVYDTRDTQYF. CDR3 sequence (DNA): TGTGCCAGCAGCGTTTACGATACAAGAGATACGCAGTATTTT.

This chain's CDR3 is CASSPGGTERVYNEQFF. CDR3 DNA: TGTGCCAGCAGTCCGGGGGGGACCGAAAGGGTTTACAATGAGCAGTTCTTC. The V gene is TRBV2, the J gene TRBJ2-1; TRBD2 matches at 8 bases. CDR3 length: 17 residues. Germline values: CDR1 SNHLY, CDR2 FYNNEI. V shed 5 bases and J 4 bases; nucleotides not matched to a gene: 13.

This sequence joins TRBV7-9 and TRBJ1-2; tentatively, D is TRBD1 (5 bases). Per germline, CDR1 SEHNR and CDR2 FQNEAQ (reference sequence). The CDR3 consists of 14 residues. Trimming took 1 base from V and 3 from J, leaving 9 bases between them. In DNA form, the CDR3 reads TGTGCCAGCAGCTTAGGTGGGGCTTACTATGGCTACACCTTC. Amino acids: CASSLGGAYYGYTF.

This clone has just a few counts. This chain uses TRBV4-2 with TRBJ2-1; TRBD2 matches 12 bases. V dropped 5 bases and J dropped 6; count of bases not matched to a gene: 14. This CDR3 contains 18 residues. The germline V gene has CDR1 LGHNA and CDR2 YNFKEQ. CDR3 protein: CASSSTLAGGSFGNEQFF. The DNA for the CDR3 is TGTGCCAGCAGCTCCACACTAGCGGGAGGCTCCTTTGGCAATGAGCAGTTCTTC.

The chain joins TRBV6-5 to TRBJ1-4; 8 bases match TRBD1. The germline V gene encodes CDR1 MNHEY and CDR2 SVGAGI. This CDR3 contains 14 residues. Trimming took 5 bases from V and 4 from J; bases not matched to a gene: 3. CDR3 sequence reads: CASSPDRVNEKLFF. The CDR3 nucleotides read TGTGCCAGCAGTCCGGACAGGGTTAATGAAAAACTGTTTTTT.

The rearrangement uses TRBV29-1 and TRBJ1-2; D gene uncertain. The CDR3 has 11 residues. Germline V gives CDR1 SQVTM, CDR2 ANQGSEA. V lost 5 bases and J lost 6, with 10 bases in between. The CDR3 here is CSVRGGDGYTF. CDR3 nucleotides: TGCAGCGTTCGGGGAGGTGATGGCTACACCTTC.

The J gene is TRBJ2-5, the V gene TRBV7-2; D gene unclear. V gave up 1 base and J gave up 5 bases, with 8 bases separating them. Germline lookup yields CDR1 SGHTA and CDR2 FQGNSA. The CDR3 loop spans 13 amino acids. The CDR3 coding sequence is TGTGCCAGCAGCTTAGACGGCAGGGAGACCCAGTACTTC. Translating it yields CASSLDGRETQYF. The complete variable domain, with remaining parts taken from reference TRBV7-2 and TRBJ2-5, reads GAGVSQSPSNKVTEKGKDVELRCDPISGHTALYWYRQSLGQGLEFLIYFQGNSAPDKSGLPSDRFSAERTGGSVSTLTIQRTQQEDSAVYLCASSLDGRETQYFGPGTRLLVL.

The genes are TRBV11-1 and TRBJ2-5, with D perhaps TRBD1 (5 bases). The CDR3 is 15 residues long. From germline, CDR1 is SGHAT and CDR2 FQDESV (reference sequence). The V end lost 5 bases, the J end lost 1 base, and 14 bases lay between the germline ends. CDR3 residues: CASSQDSALQETQYF. The CDR3, as DNA: TGTGCCAGCAGCCAAGACAGTGCCCTCCAAGAGACCCAGTACTTC.

The chain joins TRBV6-1 to TRBJ2-1, with 8 positions matching TRBD1. CDR3 length: 14 residues. CDR1 is MNHNS, CDR2 SASEGT, per germline. V shed 8 bases and J 6 bases; nucleotides not matched to a gene: 9. DNA for the CDR3: TGTGCCAGCGAGAAGACAGGGGACCGCAATGAGCAGTTCTTC. It encodes CASEKTGDRNEQFF.

This clone came up a few times. The V gene is TRBV2, the J gene TRBJ2-7; D gene uncertain. The CDR3 is 13 residues long. The germline gives CDR1 SNHLY, CDR2 FYNNEI. Trimming removed 7 bases from V and 2 bases from J, with 12 bases in between. The CDR3 is CASNLRWAYEQYF. CDR3 bases: TGTGCCAGCAACCTGAGGTGGGCCTACGAGCAGTACTTC.

V and J are TRBV10-2 and TRBJ2-1, with a tentative D call TRBD2 (5 bases). The CDR3 contains 14 residues. V lost 3 bases and J lost 5, with 11 bases in between. From germline, CDR1 is WSHSY and CDR2 SAAADI. The CDR3 here is CASSEASPHNEQFF. Here the CDR3 DNA reads TGCGCCAGCAGTGAAGCTAGCCCCCACAATGAGCAGTTCTTC.

The V gene is TRBV5-8, the J gene TRBJ1-2; D perhaps matches TRBD1 (5 bases). Trimming removed 0 bases from V and 7 bases from J, with 16 bases in between. CDR3 length equals 15 residues. The germline gives CDR1 SGHTS, CDR2 YDEGEE. The CDR3 reads CASSLGQRGNSGYTF. CDR3 coding DNA: TGTGCCAGCAGCTTGGGACAGCGGGGTAATTCTGGCTACACCTTC.

The chain combines TRBV25-1 with TRBJ2-1; possible D gene TRBD1, 5 bases. CDR3 length: 13 residues. V lost 3 bases to trimming and J lost 4 bases, with 7 bases between them. Germline-derived CDR1 and CDR2 are MGHDK and SYGVNS. The CDR3 region is CASSDTGYNEQFF. CDR3 nucleotide sequence: TGTGCCAGCAGTGATACAGGTTACAATGAGCAGTTCTTC.

The CDR3 DNA is TGTGCCAGCAGTTTAGGGACAGGGAATGGGCCGTCTACTGAAGCTTTCTTT. Translating it yields CASSLGTGNGPSTEAFF. This sequence joins TRBV27 and TRBJ1-1; 9 bases are shared with TRBD1. The CDR3 totals 17 residues. Germline V gives CDR1 MNHEY, CDR2 SMNVEV (reference sequence). J was trimmed by 5 bases and V by 2 bases; bases with no gene match: 12.

V is TRBV6-1 and J is TRBJ1-3, with D perhaps TRBD1 (5 bases). This CDR3 has 14 amino acids. Germline CDR1 MNHNS, CDR2 SASEGT. Deletions cut 6 bases from V and 0 bases from J, with 9 bases between. The CDR3 region is CASRMGGSGNTIYF. DNA of the CDR3: TGTGCCAGCAGGATGGGGGGCTCTGGAAACACCATATATTTT.